This T cell receptor (beta chain) was observed in a study of human T cells and chemical hapten exposure. Across the whole study: Variation in per-sample TCR yields came mainly from small pooled library volume differences.

In the library, unique molecular identifiers were attached to individual cDNA molecules. TCRdb recomputed calls from the 5' RACE reads with MiXCR, one row per CDR3 protein. The table lists 110,000 to 150,000 distinct CDR3 sequences, about 4% of them singletons, with over 1.3% in the top ten. The authors' total RNA extraction used unfractionated whole blood. The CDR3 consists of 15 residues. With 3 bases removed from V and 8 bases from J, the gap between germline ends came to 17 bases. Germline assignment: CDR1 SGHTA and CDR2 FQGNSA. This clonotype was recorded at least ten times. The clonotype originates from a female donor in good health. The rearrangement links TRBV7-2 to TRBJ2-1; a possible D gene is TRBD1 (5 bases). In nucleotides, the CDR3 is TGTGCCAGCAGCTTCTTCACCCAGGGAATCGATGAGCAGTTCTTC. Translation gives CASSFFTQGIDEQFF.